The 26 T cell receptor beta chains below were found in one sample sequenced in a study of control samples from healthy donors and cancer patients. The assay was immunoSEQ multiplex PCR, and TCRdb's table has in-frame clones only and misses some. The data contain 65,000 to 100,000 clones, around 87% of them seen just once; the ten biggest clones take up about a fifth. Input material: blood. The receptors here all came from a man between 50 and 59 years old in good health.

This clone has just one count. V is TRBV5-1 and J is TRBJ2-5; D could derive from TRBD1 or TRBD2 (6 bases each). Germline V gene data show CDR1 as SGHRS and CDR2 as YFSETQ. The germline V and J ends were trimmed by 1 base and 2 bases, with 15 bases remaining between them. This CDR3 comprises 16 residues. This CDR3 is CASSLLGGQGQETQYF. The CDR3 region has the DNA TGCGCCAGCAGCTTGCTAGGGGGGCAGGGACAAGAGACCCAGTACTTC.

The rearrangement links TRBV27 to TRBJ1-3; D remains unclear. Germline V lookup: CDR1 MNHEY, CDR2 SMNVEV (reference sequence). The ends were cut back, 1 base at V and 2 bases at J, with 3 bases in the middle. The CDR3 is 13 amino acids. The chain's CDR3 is CASSLFAGNTIYF. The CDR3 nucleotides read TGTGCCAGCAGTTTATTTGCTGGAAACACCATATATTTT.

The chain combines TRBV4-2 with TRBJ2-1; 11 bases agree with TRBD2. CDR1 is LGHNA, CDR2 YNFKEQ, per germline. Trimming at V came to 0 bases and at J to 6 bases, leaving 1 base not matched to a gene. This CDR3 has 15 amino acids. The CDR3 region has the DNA TGTGCCAGCAGCCAAGATACTAGCGGGGGCAATGAGCAGTTCTTC. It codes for CASSQDTSGGNEQFF.

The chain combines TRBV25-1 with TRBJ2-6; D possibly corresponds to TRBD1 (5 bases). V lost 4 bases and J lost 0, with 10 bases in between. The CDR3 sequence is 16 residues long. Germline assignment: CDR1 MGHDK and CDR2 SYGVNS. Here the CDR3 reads CASSGSDSSGANVLTF. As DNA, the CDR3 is TGTGCCAGCAGTGGCAGCGACAGCTCTGGGGCCAACGTCCTGACTTTC. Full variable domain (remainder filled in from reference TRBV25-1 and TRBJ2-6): EADIYQTPRYLVIGTGKKITLECSQTMGHDKMYWYQQDPGMELHLIHYSYGVNSTEKGDLSSESTVSRIRTEHFPLTLESARPSHTSQYLCASSGSDSSGANVLTFGAGSRLTVL.

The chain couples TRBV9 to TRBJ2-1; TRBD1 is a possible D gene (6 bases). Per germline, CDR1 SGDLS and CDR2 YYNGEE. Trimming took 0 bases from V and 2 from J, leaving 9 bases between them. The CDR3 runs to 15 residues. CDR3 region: CASSVGTVPYNEQFF. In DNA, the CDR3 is TGTGCCAGCAGCGTAGGGACAGTCCCCTACAATGAGCAGTTCTTC.

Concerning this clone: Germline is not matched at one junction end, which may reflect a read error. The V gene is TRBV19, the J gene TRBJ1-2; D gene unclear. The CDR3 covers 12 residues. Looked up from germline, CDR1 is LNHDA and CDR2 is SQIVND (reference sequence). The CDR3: CASSIIVGVMAF. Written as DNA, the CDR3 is TGTGCCAGTAGTATAATCGTCGGGGTTATGGCCTTC.

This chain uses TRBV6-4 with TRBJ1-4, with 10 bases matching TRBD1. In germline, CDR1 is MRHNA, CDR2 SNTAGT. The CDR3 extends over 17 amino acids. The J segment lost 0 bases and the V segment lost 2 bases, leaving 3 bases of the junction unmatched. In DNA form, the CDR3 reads TGTGCCAGCAGTGACGGGACAGGGGCTTCAACTAATGAAAAACTGTTTTTT. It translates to CASSDGTGASTNEKLFF.

In DNA, the CDR3 is TGTGCCACCAGCAGAGATCCCACATATGGCTACACCTTC. As protein: CATSRDPTYGYTF. The V and J genes are TRBV15 and TRBJ1-2; the D is unclear. The germline V gene encodes CDR1 LNHNV and CDR2 YYDKDF (reference sequence). Trimming left V 0 bases short and J 5 bases short, with 7 bases between. This CDR3 has 13 amino acids.

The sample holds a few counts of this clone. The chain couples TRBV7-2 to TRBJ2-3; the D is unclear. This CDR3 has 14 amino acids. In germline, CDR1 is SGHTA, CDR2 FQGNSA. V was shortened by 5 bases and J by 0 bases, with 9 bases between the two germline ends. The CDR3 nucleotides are TGTGCCAGCAGCCGCAGGTGGAGCACAGATACGCAGTATTTT. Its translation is CASSRRWSTDTQYF.

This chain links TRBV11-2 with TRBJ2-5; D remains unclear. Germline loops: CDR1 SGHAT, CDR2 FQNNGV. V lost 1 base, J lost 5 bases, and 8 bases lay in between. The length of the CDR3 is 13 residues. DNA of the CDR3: TGTGCCAGCAGCTTAGGGCGAGAGGAGACCCAGTACTTC. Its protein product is CASSLGREETQYF.

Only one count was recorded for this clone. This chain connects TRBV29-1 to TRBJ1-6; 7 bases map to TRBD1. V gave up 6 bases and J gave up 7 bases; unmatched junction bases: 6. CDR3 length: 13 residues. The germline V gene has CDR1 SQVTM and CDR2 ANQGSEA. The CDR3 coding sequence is TGCAGCGTCCTCTTGGGACAGAATTCACCCCTCCACTTT. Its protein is CSVLLGQNSPLHF.

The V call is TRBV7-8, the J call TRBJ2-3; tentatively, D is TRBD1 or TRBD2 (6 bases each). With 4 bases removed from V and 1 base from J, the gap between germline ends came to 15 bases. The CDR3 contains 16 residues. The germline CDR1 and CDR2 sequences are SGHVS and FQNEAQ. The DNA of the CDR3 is TGTGCCAGCAGCTCAACAGGGTCGGGGGGCACAGATACGCAGTATTTT. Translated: CASSSTGSGGTDTQYF. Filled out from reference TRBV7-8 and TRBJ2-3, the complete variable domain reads GAGVSQSPRYKVAKRGQDVALRCDPISGHVSLFWYQQALGQGPEFLTYFQNEAQLDKSGLPSDRFFAERPEGSVSTLKIQRTQQEDSAVYLCASSSTGSGGTDTQYFGPGTRLTVL.

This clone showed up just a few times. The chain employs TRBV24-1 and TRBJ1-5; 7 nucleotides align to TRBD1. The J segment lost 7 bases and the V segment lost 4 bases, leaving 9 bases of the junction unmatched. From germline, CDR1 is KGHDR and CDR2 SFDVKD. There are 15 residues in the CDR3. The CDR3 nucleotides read TGTGCCACCAGTGAATGGACAGGTATCGGACAGCCCCAGCATTTT. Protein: CATSEWTGIGQPQHF.

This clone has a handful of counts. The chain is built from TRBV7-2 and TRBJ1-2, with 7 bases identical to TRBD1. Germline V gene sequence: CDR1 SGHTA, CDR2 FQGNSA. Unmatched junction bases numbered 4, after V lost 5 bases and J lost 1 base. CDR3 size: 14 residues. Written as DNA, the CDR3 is TGTGCCAGCAGCCGGGGACAGCTTAACTATGGCTACACCTTC. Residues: CASSRGQLNYGYTF.

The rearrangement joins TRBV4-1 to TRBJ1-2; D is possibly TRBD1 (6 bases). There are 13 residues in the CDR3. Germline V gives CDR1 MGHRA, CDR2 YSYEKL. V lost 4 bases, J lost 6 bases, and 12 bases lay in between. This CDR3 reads CASSPTGLNGYTF. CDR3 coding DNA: TGCGCCAGCAGCCCTACAGGGTTAAATGGCTACACCTTC.

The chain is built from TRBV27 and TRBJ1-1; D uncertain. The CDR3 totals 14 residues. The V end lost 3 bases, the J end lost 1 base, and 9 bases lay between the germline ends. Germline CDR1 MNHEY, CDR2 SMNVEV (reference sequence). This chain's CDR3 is CASSFGQRNTEAFF. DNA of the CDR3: TGTGCCAGCAGTTTCGGGCAGCGGAACACTGAAGCTTTCTTT.

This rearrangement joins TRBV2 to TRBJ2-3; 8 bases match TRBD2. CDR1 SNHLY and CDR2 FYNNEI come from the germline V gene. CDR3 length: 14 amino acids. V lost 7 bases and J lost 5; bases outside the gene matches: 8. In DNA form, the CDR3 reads TGTGCCAGCAAGCCGGGACTAGGTGTAGATACGCAGTATTTT. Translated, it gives CASKPGLGVDTQYF.

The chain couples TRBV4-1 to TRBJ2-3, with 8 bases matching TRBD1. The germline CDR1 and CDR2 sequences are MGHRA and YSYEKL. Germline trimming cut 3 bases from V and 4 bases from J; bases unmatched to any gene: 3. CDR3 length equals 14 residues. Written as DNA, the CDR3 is TGCGCCAGCAGCCAGACAGGGGCGGCAGATACGCAGTATTTT. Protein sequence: CASSQTGAADTQYF.

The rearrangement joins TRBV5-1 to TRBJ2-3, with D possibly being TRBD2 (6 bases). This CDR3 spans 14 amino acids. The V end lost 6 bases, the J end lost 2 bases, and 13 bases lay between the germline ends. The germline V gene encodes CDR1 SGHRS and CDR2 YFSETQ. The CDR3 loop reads CASKRAGFTDTQYF. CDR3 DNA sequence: TGCGCCAGCAAACGAGCGGGCTTCACAGATACGCAGTATTTT.

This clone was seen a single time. The CDR3 sequence: CASSYGGASEAFF. CDR3 sequence (DNA): TGTGCCAGCAGTTACGGGGGAGCCTCTGAAGCTTTCTTT. V usage is TRBV6-5 and J usage is TRBJ1-1; TRBD1 might be the D (5 bases). Germline lookup yields CDR1 MNHEY and CDR2 SVGAGI. Trimming removed 2 bases from V and 6 bases from J, with 10 bases in between. The CDR3 totals 13 residues.

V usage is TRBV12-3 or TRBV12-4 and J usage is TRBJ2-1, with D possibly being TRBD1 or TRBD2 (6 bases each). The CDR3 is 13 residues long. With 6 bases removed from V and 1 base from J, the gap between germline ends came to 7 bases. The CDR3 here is CASRGGSYNEQFF. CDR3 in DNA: TGTGCCAGCAGAGGGGGGTCCTACAATGAGCAGTTCTTC.

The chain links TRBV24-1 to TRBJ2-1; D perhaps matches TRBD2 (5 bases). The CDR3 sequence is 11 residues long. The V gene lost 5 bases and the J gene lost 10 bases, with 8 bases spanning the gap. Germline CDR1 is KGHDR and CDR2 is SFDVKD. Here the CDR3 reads CATSGGREQFF. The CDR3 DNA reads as TGTGCCACCAGTGGAGGGCGGGAGCAGTTCTTC.

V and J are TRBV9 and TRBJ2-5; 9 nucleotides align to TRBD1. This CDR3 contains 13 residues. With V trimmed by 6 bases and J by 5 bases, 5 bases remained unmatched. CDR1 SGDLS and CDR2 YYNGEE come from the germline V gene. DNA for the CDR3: TGTGCCAGCAATCGACAGGGGGTGGAGACCCAGTACTTC. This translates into CASNRQGVETQYF.

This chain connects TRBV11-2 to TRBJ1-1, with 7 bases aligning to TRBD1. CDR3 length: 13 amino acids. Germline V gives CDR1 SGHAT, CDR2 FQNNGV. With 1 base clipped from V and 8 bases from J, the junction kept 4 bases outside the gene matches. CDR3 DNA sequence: TGTGCCAGCAGCTTAGTAGGGGGCACGGAAGCTTTCTTT. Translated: CASSLVGGTEAFF. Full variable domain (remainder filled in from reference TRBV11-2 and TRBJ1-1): EAGVAQSPRYKIIEKRQSVAFWCNPISGHATLYWYQQILGQGPKLLIQFQNNGVVDDSQLPKDRFSAERLKGVDSTLKIQPAKLEDSAVYLCASSLVGGTEAFFGQGTRLTVV.

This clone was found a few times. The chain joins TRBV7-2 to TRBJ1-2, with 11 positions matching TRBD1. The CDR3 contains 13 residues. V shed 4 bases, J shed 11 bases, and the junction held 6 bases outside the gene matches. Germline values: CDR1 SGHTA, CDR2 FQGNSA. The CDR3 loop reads CASSSTGTGGYTF. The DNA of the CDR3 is TGTGCCAGCAGCTCAACCGGGACAGGGGGTTACACCTTC.

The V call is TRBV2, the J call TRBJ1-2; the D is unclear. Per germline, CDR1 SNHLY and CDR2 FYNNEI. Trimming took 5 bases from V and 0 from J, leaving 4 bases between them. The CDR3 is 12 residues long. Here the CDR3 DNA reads TGTGCCAGCAGTAGGGCTAACTATGGCTACACCTTC. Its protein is CASSRANYGYTF.